Sequencing of this T cell receptor beta chain was carried out in a study of blood T cell repertoires in COVID-19. Across the study: COVID-19 samples from acute and convalescent phases originated in the United States, Italy and Spain. The cDNA or gDNA used as material had been derived from T cells, B-cell-depleted T cells, or PBMCs.

Per the original methods: Amplification of reference gene primers provided the estimated nucleated cell counts. Sequenced by immunoSEQ multiplex PCR; TCRdb stores in-frame clones only, minus some. The V and J calls and the clone size are those of that table, but D and trimming were determined from the DNA. The data hold 85,000 to 110,000 clones, with around 84% observed a single time. J gave up 6 bases and V 3 bases, and 11 bases lay outside the gene matches. CDR3 length: 16 residues. Germline V gene lookup returns CDR1 MNHNS and CDR2 SASEGT. This clone was seen a few times. The receptor was isolated from a human donor in a cohort sampled during active COVID-19. The chain uses TRBV6-1 and TRBJ1-2; 9 bases are shared with TRBD1. The sample comprised peripheral blood. The CDR3 DNA sequence: TGTGCCAGCAGTGATCCATCCGGGACAGGGCCAAATGGCTACACCTTC. The encoded protein is CASSDPSGTGPNGYTF.